The sequence of this TCR beta chain was determined in a study of blood T cell repertoires in COVID-19. Looking at the study overall: Collection of acute and convalescent COVID-19 samples took place in the United States, Italy and Spain.

The CDR3 covers 14 residues. Deletions cut 4 bases from V and 7 bases from J, with 14 bases between. Germline lookup yields CDR1 SNHLY and CDR2 FYNNEI. Original methodology: Estimation of nucleated cell counts relied on the amplification of reference gene primers. Assay used: immunoSEQ multiplex PCR; TCRdb lists only in-frame clones, some missing. V and J calls plus clone size are reproduced from that table; the DNA served to infer D and trimming. The sample consists of 150,000 to 200,000 clones, around nine tenths of them appearing once. Input material: peripheral blood. The V call is TRBV2, the J call TRBJ1-5; D unclear. This TCR derives from a man between 70 and 80 years old with acute or convalescent COVID-19. The CDR3 region has the DNA TGTGCCAGCAGTGGGACGGGCGGGGAGCAGCCCCAGCATTTT. Its translation: CASSGTGGEQPQHF.